Listed here is a single T cell receptor beta chain. Its antigen remains unidentified. Per the germline V gene, CDR1 is SGHTA and CDR2 is FQGTGA. V trimming: 5 bases; J trimming: 9 bases; junction bases outside the gene matches: 7. The CDR3 contains 14 residues. The data belong to a study of cytomegalovirus exposure and HLA in healthy donors. Regarding the study as a whole: Productive rates of about 90% or about 30% were seen for most TCR beta V segments in an earlier analysis. Later genetic work tied a missense DCLRE1C variant to beta-chain V and J trimming. Of the V segments, some could not be distinguished, including TRBV6-2 and TRBV6-3, and were excluded. Most subjects had HLA-A and HLA-B alleles reportedly predicted accurately by TCR beta sequences.

With 60 Vbeta and 13 Jbeta primers, the PCR was carried out. Here immunoSEQ multiplex PCR was the method, and the copy in TCRdb shows in-frame clones only, minus some. The sample carries about 98,000 clones, under 75% recorded once. Sequenced material: PBMCs. The chain couples TRBV7-3 to TRBJ2-1; 10 nucleotides agree with TRBD2. This sequence was found in a man aged 45-60 years in good health and CMV-seronegative. CDR3 loop: CASSKREGHFEQFF. The CDR3 nucleotides read TGTGCCAGCAGCAAGCGGGAGGGCCATTTTGAGCAGTTCTTC. Complete variable domain (other parts from reference TRBV7-3 and TRBJ2-1): GAGVSQTPSNKVTEKGKYVELRCDPISGHTALYWYRQSLGQGPEFLIYFQGTGAADDSGLPNDRFFAVRPEGSVSTLKIQRTERGDSAVYLCASSKREGHFEQFFGPGTRLTVL.